Presented here are 20 T cell receptor beta chains from one specimen sequenced in a study of control samples from healthy donors and cancer patients. Clones were read by immunoSEQ multiplex PCR, and TCRdb kept only the in-frame ones, dropping some. The sample contains about 130,000 clones, about 91% of which appear only once. The sample consisted of blood. The receptors originated from a man between 18 and 29 years old in good health.

The V gene is TRBV27, the J gene TRBJ1-2, with D perhaps matching TRBD1 (5 bases). The ends were cut back, 5 bases at V and 8 bases at J, with 18 bases in the middle. Germline V CDR1 and CDR2: MNHEY, SMNVEV (reference sequence). This CDR3 is 14 amino acids long. DNA of the CDR3: TGTGCCAGCAGTAGGTCCTGGGGGACTCGAGGCTACACCTTC. It encodes CASSRSWGTRGYTF.

The CDR3 bases are TGCGCCAGCAGCATGGACGGGAACACTGAAGCTTTCTTT. Translating gives CASSMDGNTEAFF. The chain is built from TRBV5-1 and TRBJ1-1; D unclear. CDR1 and CDR2 (germline): SGHRS, YFSETQ. The length of the CDR3 is 13 residues. Trimming left V 4 bases short and J 1 base short, with 8 bases between.

V usage is TRBV5-1 and J usage is TRBJ2-3, with a weak D call TRBD1 (6 bases). V was clipped by 3 bases and J by 3 bases, with 17 bases between them. CDR1 and CDR2 from the germline V gene are SGHRS and YFSETQ. The CDR3 runs 16 residues. CDR3 region: CASSSQTGGSTDTQYF. CDR3 nucleotide sequence: TGCGCCAGCAGCTCACAGACAGGAGGTAGTACAGATACGCAGTATTTT.

The chain recombines TRBV30 with TRBJ1-4; 11 nucleotides line up with TRBD1. The CDR3 has 15 amino acids. From germline, CDR1 is GTSNPN and CDR2 SVGIG (reference sequence). Losses at the gene ends were 3 bases for V and 7 bases for J; bases not matched to a gene: 7. The CDR3 sequence: CAWRSWDRGTEKLFF. In nucleotides, the CDR3 is TGTGCCTGGAGATCTTGGGACAGGGGGACTGAAAAACTGTTTTTT.

This clone is a singleton in its sample. The J gene is TRBJ2-7, the V gene TRBV19, with D tentatively TRBD1 or TRBD2 (5 bases each). The germline gives CDR1 LNHDA, CDR2 SQIVND (reference sequence). This CDR3 region has 14 residues. Between the trimmed V and J ends, which lost 3 bases and 2 bases, there was a span of 11 bases. CDR3 DNA: TGTGCCAGTAGTATGGGACGGGGAACCTACGAGCAGTACTTC. Translation gives CASSMGRGTYEQYF.

The chain carries TRBV10-3 and TRBJ2-3; the match to TRBD2 covers 11 bases. This CDR3 region has 18 residues. V lost 3 bases, J lost 0 bases, and 8 bases stayed unmatched. CDR1 ENHRY and CDR2 SYGVKD come from the germline V gene. The CDR3 reads CAISEPGTSGASTDTQYF. CDR3 sequence (DNA): TGTGCCATCAGTGAACCCGGGACTAGCGGAGCTAGCACAGATACGCAGTATTTT.

J is TRBJ1-1 and V is TRBV18, with TRBD1 as a possible D gene (6 bases). V was pared by 3 bases and J by 0 bases, with 8 bases between. The CDR3 extends over 14 amino acids. Germline V CDR1 and CDR2: KGHSH, LQKENI. The CDR3 here is CASSPYRVNTEAFF. DNA for the CDR3: TGTGCCAGCTCACCCTACAGGGTGAACACTGAAGCTTTCTTT.

V gene TRBV11-2 combines with J gene TRBJ1-5; D is unresolved. This CDR3 has 15 amino acids. V lost 4 bases to trimming and J lost 6 bases, with 16 bases between them. The germline CDR1 and CDR2 sequences are SGHAT and FQNNGV. The CDR3 bases are TGTGCCAGCAGCTCTGGGTCCCCCGGTGGTCAGCCCCAGCATTTT. Translating it yields CASSSGSPGGQPQHF. Using reference TRBV11-2 and TRBJ1-5 for the parts outside the CDR3, the full variable domain is EAGVAQSPRYKIIEKRQSVAFWCNPISGHATLYWYQQILGQGPKLLIQFQNNGVVDDSQLPKDRFSAERLKGVDSTLKIQPAKLEDSAVYLCASSSGSPGGQPQHFGDGTRLSIL.

The V and J genes are TRBV11-3 and TRBJ2-5, with TRBD2 identical over 7 bases. The length of the CDR3 is 13 residues. Trimming cost V 2 bases and J 3 bases; bases outside gene matches: 0. The germline CDR1 and CDR2 sequences are SGHNT and YENEEA. The DNA of the CDR3 is TGTGCCAGCAGCTTAAGCGGGAAAGAGACCCAGTACTTC. Translation: CASSLSGKETQYF.

The chain employs TRBV6-6 and TRBJ1-1, with a tentative D call TRBD1 (5 bases). The CDR3 extends over 16 amino acids. V lost 6 bases to trimming and J lost 6 bases, with 23 bases between them. The germline gives CDR1 MNHNY, CDR2 SVGAGI (reference sequence). CDR3 region: CASSPGGKKLRPEAFF. CDR3 DNA: TGTGCCAGCAGCCCGGGGGGAAAGAAGCTAAGGCCTGAAGCTTTCTTT.

This clone came up once. V and J are TRBV7-9 and TRBJ1-1; tentatively, D is TRBD1 (5 bases). The V and J ends lost 1 base and 1 base respectively, with 13 bases between them. Germline loops: CDR1 SEHNR, CDR2 FQNEAQ (reference sequence). The CDR3 runs to 16 residues. Here the CDR3 reads CASSLGRGRGNTEAFF. In nucleotides, the CDR3 is TGTGCCAGCAGCTTAGGACGCGGTAGGGGGAACACTGAAGCTTTCTTT.

The chain couples TRBV6-5 to TRBJ1-2; 9 positions match TRBD1. V shed 0 bases and J 4 bases; nucleotides not matched to a gene: 6. CDR1 is MNHEY and CDR2 is SVGAGI in the germline V gene. The CDR3 runs 16 residues. The CDR3 loop reads CASSYSRTGEVYGYTF. Here the CDR3 DNA reads TGTGCCAGCAGTTACTCAAGGACAGGGGAGGTCTATGGCTACACCTTC.

The chain uses TRBV7-2 and TRBJ1-5; TRBD1 agrees at 9 bases. The V gene end was trimmed by 1 base and the J gene end by 8 bases; junction bases not matched to a gene: 9. In germline, CDR1 is SGHTA, CDR2 FQGNSA. CDR3 size: 16 residues. The CDR3 nucleotides are TGTGCCAGCAGCTTAGGGTCAACAGGGGGCCAAAAGCCCCAGCATTTT. Amino acids: CASSLGSTGGQKPQHF.

V is TRBV5-6 and J is TRBJ1-1, with D maybe TRBD1 (5 bases). Germline values: CDR1 SGHDT, CDR2 YYEEEE. This CDR3 comprises 16 residues. The V gene lost 1 base and the J gene lost 0 bases, with 13 bases spanning the gap. The CDR3 here is CASSLLRGEVNTEAFF. The CDR3 DNA sequence: TGTGCCAGCAGCTTGCTGCGGGGCGAGGTGAACACTGAAGCTTTCTTT.

The CDR3 protein is CASSQQVNQPQHF. CDR3 nucleotides: TGTGCCAGCAGTCAGCAGGTAAATCAGCCCCAGCATTTT. This chain connects TRBV12-3 or TRBV12-4 to TRBJ1-5; D is uncertain. The CDR3 has 13 amino acids. The V gene lost 5 bases and the J gene lost 4 bases, with 9 bases spanning the gap.

The chain employs TRBV29-1 and TRBJ1-4, with 9 bases fitting TRBD1. The CDR3 totals 12 residues. In germline, CDR1 is SQVTM, CDR2 ANQGSEA. V trimming: 7 bases; J trimming: 7 bases; junction bases outside the gene matches: 4. The CDR3 loop is CSAGTGPEKLFF. CDR3 bases: TGCAGCGCCGGGACAGGGCCTGAAAAACTGTTTTTT.

V and J are TRBV7-9 and TRBJ2-2; no clear D. The CDR3 length is 12 residues. Germline CDR1 SEHNR, CDR2 FQNEAQ (reference sequence). Trimming shortened V by 9 bases and J by 6 bases, and 11 bases separated the two germline ends. The CDR3 reads CASSKGPGELFF. CDR3 nucleotides: TGTGCCAGTAGCAAGGGCCCCGGGGAGCTGTTTTTT. Using reference TRBV7-9 and TRBJ2-2 for the parts outside the CDR3, the full variable domain is DTGVSQNPRHKITKRGQNVTFRCDPISEHNRLYWYRQTLGQGPEFLTYFQNEAQLEKSRLLSDRFSAERPKGSFSTLEIQRTEQGDSAMYLCASSKGPGELFFGEGSRLTVL.

This chain links TRBV27 with TRBJ1-2; 7 nucleotides match TRBD1. Germline V CDR1 and CDR2: MNHEY, SMNVEV (reference sequence). The trim removed 3 bases at V and 4 bases at J, leaving 5 bases unmatched. The CDR3 consists of 14 residues. The DNA for the CDR3 is TGTGCCAGCAGTTTTTTTGCAGGGGGCTATGGCTACACCTTC. Encoded protein: CASSFFAGGYGYTF.

The chain has TRBV5-1 and TRBJ1-1; TRBD1 matches at 8 bases. Losses at the gene ends were 4 bases for V and 5 bases for J; bases not matched to a gene: 7. This CDR3 spans 14 amino acids. Germline V gene sequence: CDR1 SGHRS, CDR2 YFSETQ. The CDR3 protein is CASSPQGAYTEAFF. DNA of the CDR3: TGCGCCAGCAGCCCTCAGGGGGCGTATACTGAAGCTTTCTTT.

The rearrangement uses TRBV6-4 and TRBJ2-1; the match to TRBD1 covers 9 bases. Unmatched junction bases numbered 2, after V lost 5 bases and J lost 0 bases. Germline V gives CDR1 MRHNA, CDR2 SNTAGT. The CDR3 runs 15 residues. The CDR3 loop reads CASSLQGASYNEQFF. As DNA, the CDR3 is TGTGCCAGCAGTCTACAGGGGGCCTCCTACAATGAGCAGTTCTTC.